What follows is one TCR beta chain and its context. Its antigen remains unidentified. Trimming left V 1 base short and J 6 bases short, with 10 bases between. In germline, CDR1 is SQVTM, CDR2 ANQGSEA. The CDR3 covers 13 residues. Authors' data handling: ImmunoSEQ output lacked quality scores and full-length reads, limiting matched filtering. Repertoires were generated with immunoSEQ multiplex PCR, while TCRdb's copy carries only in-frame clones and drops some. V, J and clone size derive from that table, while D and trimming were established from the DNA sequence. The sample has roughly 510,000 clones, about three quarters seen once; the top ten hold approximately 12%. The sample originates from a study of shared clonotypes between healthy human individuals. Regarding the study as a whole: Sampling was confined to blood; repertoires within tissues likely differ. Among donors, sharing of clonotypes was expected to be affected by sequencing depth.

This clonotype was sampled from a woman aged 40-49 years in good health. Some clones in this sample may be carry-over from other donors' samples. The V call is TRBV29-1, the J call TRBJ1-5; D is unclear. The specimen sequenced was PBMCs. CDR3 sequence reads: CSVEVQFGQPQHF. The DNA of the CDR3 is TGCAGCGTTGAAGTACAGTTCGGTCAGCCCCAGCATTTT.